This T cell receptor (beta chain) was obtained from a study of OX40 agonist ivuxolimab in advanced cancers. Whole-study context: The dose-escalation cohort had hepatocellular carcinoma, melanoma, renal cell or head and neck cancer. Previous treatment with anti-PD-1, anti-PD-L1 or anti-CTLA-4 therapy was allowed; 40% had received some.

This clone was counted a few times. Germline CDR1 SEHNR, CDR2 FQNEAQ (reference sequence). This CDR3 is built from 11 residues. Trimming removed 1 base from V and 7 bases from J, with 2 bases in between. Clones were read by immunoSEQ multiplex PCR, and TCRdb kept only the in-frame ones, dropping some. The sample includes 81,000 or so clones, roughly 91% of them seen just once. The chain combines TRBV7-9 with TRBJ1-5; D gene unclear. The TCR sequence derives from an adult with an advanced solid tumor such as melanoma, head and neck, liver or kidney cancer. The starting material was CD4+ or CD8+ T cells sorted from blood, obtained in a trial of the OX40 agonist ivuxolimab. The CDR3 spells CASSLGQPQHF. CDR3 nucleotide sequence: TGTGCCAGCAGCTTAGGACAGCCCCAGCATTTT. Looking up the rest from reference TRBV7-9 and TRBJ1-5 gives the full variable domain: DTGVSQNPRHKITKRGQNVTFRCDPISEHNRLYWYRQTLGQGPEFLTYFQNEAQLEKSRLLSDRFSAERPKGSFSTLEIQRTEQGDSAMYLCASSLGQPQHFGDGTRLSIL.